This T cell receptor (beta chain) was identified during a study of T cells after yellow fever vaccination. Study-level results: Researchers cautioned that FACS-sorted repertoires could harbor abundant clonotypes contaminating from the bulk population.

There are a few counts of this clonotype. What it recognizes is unknown. The length of the CDR3 is 15 residues. Germline trimming cut 2 bases from V and 6 bases from J; bases unmatched to any gene: 8. The germline gives CDR1 LGHNA, CDR2 YSLEER. 5'RACE template switching produced TCR cDNA carrying a universal primer site and UMIs. TCRdb analysed the 5' RACE reads with MiXCR anew, one entry per CDR3 protein. The sample holds 150,000 to 200,000 distinct CDR3 sequences, about 11% seen once. The specimen comprised CD8+ T cells sorted from PBMCs, sampled 15 days after the yellow fever booster vaccination. The TCR originated in a man aged 18 to 29 who received the YFV17D yellow fever vaccine. The chain combines TRBV4-3 with TRBJ1-2, with 8 nucleotides matching TRBD1. The CDR3 bases are TGCGCCAGCAGCCAAATTGACAGGGGAGGGCATGGCTACACCTTC. Translating gives CASSQIDRGGHGYTF.